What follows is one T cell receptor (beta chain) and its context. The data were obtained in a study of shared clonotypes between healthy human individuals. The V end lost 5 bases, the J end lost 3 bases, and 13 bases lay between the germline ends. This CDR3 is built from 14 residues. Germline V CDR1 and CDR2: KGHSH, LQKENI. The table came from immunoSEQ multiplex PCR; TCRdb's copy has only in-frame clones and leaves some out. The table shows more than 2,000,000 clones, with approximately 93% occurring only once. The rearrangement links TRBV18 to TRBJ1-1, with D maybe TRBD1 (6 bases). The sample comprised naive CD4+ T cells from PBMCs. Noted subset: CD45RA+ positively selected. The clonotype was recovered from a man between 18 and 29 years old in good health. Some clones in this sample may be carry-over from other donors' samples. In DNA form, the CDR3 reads TGTGCCAGCTCATCTAGTAGGGGGGACACTGAAGCTTTCTTT. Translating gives CASSSSRGDTEAFF.